This passage covers 18 T cell receptor beta chains from one sample sequenced in a study of blood T cell repertoires in COVID-19. Libraries were prepared by immunoSEQ multiplex PCR; TCRdb keeps only in-frame clonotypes and omits some of them. The sample shows 450,000 to 500,000 clones, 70% to 90% of them seen only once. The sample was peripheral blood. The receptor set was obtained from a human donor in a cohort sampled during active COVID-19.

This chain links TRBV30 with TRBJ2-5, with TRBD2 as a possible D gene (5 bases). Trimming shortened V by 3 bases and J by 6 bases, and 14 bases separated the two germline ends. The CDR3 runs 13 residues. Germline CDR1 is GTSNPN and CDR2 is SVGIG (reference sequence). This CDR3 is CAWRRASQKTQYF. CDR3 coding DNA: TGTGCCTGGAGGAGGGCTAGTCAAAAGACCCAGTACTTC.

This clone was counted between two and nine times. The chain is built from TRBV10-3 and TRBJ1-1, with D perhaps TRBD1 (6 bases). The CDR3 is 15 amino acids. V was trimmed by 4 bases and J by 0 bases, leaving 12 bases between them. CDR1 is ENHRY and CDR2 is SYGVKD in the germline V gene. CDR3 DNA sequence: TGTGCCATCAGTGGGGGGCAGAGAATGAACACTGAAGCTTTCTTT. This gives the protein CAISGGQRMNTEAFF.

A single count supports this clone. The J gene is TRBJ2-3, the V gene TRBV10-1, with 10 nucleotides matching TRBD1. Unmatched junction bases numbered 6, after V lost 4 bases and J lost 5 bases. Germline CDR1 WNHNN, CDR2 SYGVQD (reference sequence). CDR3 size: 15 residues. CDR3 loop: CASSAGTGVGDTQYF. The CDR3, as DNA: TGCGCCAGCAGTGCCGGGACAGGGGTCGGAGATACGCAGTATTTT.

V is TRBV3-1 (or the pseudogene TRBV3-2) and J is TRBJ2-2, with a possible D match to TRBD2 (5 bases). From germline, CDR1 is LGHDT and CDR2 YNNKEL (reference sequence). The CDR3 is made up of 14 amino acids. Trimming shortened V by 5 bases and J by 4 bases, and 11 bases separated the two germline ends. The CDR3 is CASSVRLPTGELFF. The CDR3 coding sequence is TGTGCCAGCAGCGTCAGACTACCCACCGGGGAGCTGTTTTTT.

As concerns this clone: A junction boundary mismatches the germline segment, possibly from a read error. The chain links TRBV4-2 to TRBJ2-5, with D perhaps matching TRBD2 (6 bases). CDR1 is LGHNA and CDR2 is YNFKEQ in the germline V gene. The CDR3 consists of 16 residues. The CDR3 nucleotides are TGTGCCAGCAGCCAAGCGGCTAGCGCCGACCAGGAGACCCAGTACTTC. Its protein product is CASSQAASADQETQYF.

The chain couples TRBV9 to TRBJ2-7; 9 positions agree with TRBD1. The length of the CDR3 is 17 residues. The V and J ends lost 0 bases and 5 bases, in that order; junction bases with no gene match: 12. CDR1 is SGDLS and CDR2 is YYNGEE in the germline V gene. CDR3 protein: CASSVAITGTGSDEQYF. The CDR3 DNA is TGTGCCAGCAGCGTAGCGATTACTGGGACAGGGAGCGACGAGCAGTACTTC.

The table lists this clone with a count of one. The chain carries TRBV6-2 or TRBV6-3 and TRBJ1-1; possibly TRBD1 for D (6 bases). Germline CDR1 reads MNHEY; CDR2 reads SVGEGT. V dropped 6 bases and J dropped 0 bases, with 14 bases sitting between them. The CDR3 spans 15 residues. CDR3 in amino acids: CASSPSGGLNTEAFF. CDR3 bases: TGTGCCAGCAGCCCCTCGGGGGGCTTGAACACTGAAGCTTTCTTT.

The chain employs TRBV2 and TRBJ2-1; D is uncertain. This CDR3 comprises 14 residues. The V end was cut by 0 bases, the J end by 6 bases, with 9 bases between. Per the germline V gene, CDR1 is SNHLY and CDR2 is FYNNEI. CDR3 DNA sequence: TGTGCCAGCAGTGAAGCGGAGCTTTTCAATGAGCAGTTCTTC. This encodes CASSEAELFNEQFF.

This clone was seen more than once but under ten times. The chain uses TRBV27 and TRBJ2-7, with a possible D match to TRBD2 (6 bases). V lost 0 bases and J 2 bases, leaving 14 bases between the germline ends. In germline, CDR1 is MNHEY, CDR2 SMNVEV (reference sequence). The CDR3 loop spans 16 amino acids. In nucleotides, the CDR3 is TGTGCCAGCAGTTTATCGTCGGGGGATTTCGCCTACGAGCAGTACTTC. Residues: CASSLSSGDFAYEQYF.

The rearrangement links TRBV18 to TRBJ2-7; 10 positions agree with TRBD1. Per germline, CDR1 KGHSH and CDR2 LQKENI. The CDR3 length is 15 residues. V shed 5 bases, J shed 4 bases, and the junction held 8 bases outside the gene matches. In DNA, the CDR3 is TGTGCCAGCTCATCAAGACAGGGGGCGGGTTACGAGCAGTACTTC. Amino acids: CASSSRQGAGYEQYF.

This sequence joins TRBV7-8 and TRBJ1-3; no reliable D call. Trimming took off 4 bases at V and 0 bases at J, with 16 bases between the two ends. Per germline, CDR1 SGHVS and CDR2 FQNEAQ. The CDR3 covers 17 residues. CDR3 residues: CASSSTPSRGSGNTIYF. DNA for the CDR3: TGTGCCAGCAGCTCTACCCCCTCCCGAGGCTCTGGAAACACCATATATTTT.

J is TRBJ1-4 and V is TRBV5-5, with D possibly TRBD1 on 5 matching bases. The germline gives CDR1 SGHKS, CDR2 YYEKEE (reference sequence). V lost 6 bases, J lost 7 bases, and 16 bases lay in between. The CDR3 loop spans 14 amino acids. CDR3 DNA: TGTGCCAGCACCCCGAGGCAGGGAGGTGAAAAACTGTTTTTT. Translating gives CASTPRQGGEKLFF.

This clone turned up a few times. V and J are TRBV28 and TRBJ2-3, with 7 bases fitting TRBD1. Germline values: CDR1 MDHEN, CDR2 SYDVKM. Losses at the gene ends were 3 bases for V and 4 bases for J; bases not matched to a gene: 4. This CDR3 comprises 14 residues. This CDR3 reads CASSLPTGADTQYF. In DNA form, the CDR3 reads TGTGCCAGCAGTTTGCCCACAGGGGCAGATACGCAGTATTTT.

The V and J genes are TRBV13 and TRBJ1-5; D uncertain. The ends were cut back, 5 bases at V and 0 bases at J, with 11 bases in the middle. From germline, CDR1 is PRHDT and CDR2 FYEKMQ (reference sequence). The CDR3 loop spans 15 amino acids. The CDR3 DNA sequence: TGTGCCAGCAGCCTCGGCAGGCATAGCAATCAGCCCCAGCATTTT. Its protein product is CASSLGRHSNQPQHF.

Only a few counts were recorded for this clone. The rearrangement links TRBV7-8 to TRBJ1-1, with D possibly TRBD1 on 6 matching bases. CDR1 and CDR2 (germline): SGHVS, FQNEAQ. V was clipped by 0 bases and J by 6 bases, with 11 bases between them. CDR3 length: 14 amino acids. CDR3 in DNA: TGTGCCAGCAGCTTAGCGAGGGGGATCCCTGAAGCTTTCTTT. It is translated as CASSLARGIPEAFF. Full variable domain (remainder filled in from reference TRBV7-8 and TRBJ1-1): GAGVSQSPRYKVAKRGQDVALRCDPISGHVSLFWYQQALGQGPEFLTYFQNEAQLDKSGLPSDRFFAERPEGSVSTLKIQRTQQEDSAVYLCASSLARGIPEAFFGQGTRLTVV.

The gene calls are TRBV19 and TRBJ1-2; 9 bases match TRBD1. CDR3 size: 16 residues. Unmatched junction bases numbered 8, after V lost 6 bases and J lost 0 bases. Looked up from germline, CDR1 is LNHDA and CDR2 is SQIVND (reference sequence). CDR3 in amino acids: CASSPKGQGSNYGYTF. CDR3 sequence (DNA): TGTGCCAGTAGCCCAAAGGGACAGGGCTCTAACTATGGCTACACCTTC.

This chain uses TRBV15 with TRBJ1-3; the D gene is possibly TRBD1 (5 bases). CDR1 LNHNV and CDR2 YYDKDF come from the germline V gene (reference sequence). The CDR3 loop spans 17 amino acids. V was trimmed by 0 bases and J by 0 bases, leaving 12 bases between them. CDR3 nucleotide sequence: TGTGCCACCAGCAGAGATCTATCAGGGAACTCTGGAAACACCATATATTTT. It yields the protein CATSRDLSGNSGNTIYF.

V is TRBV6-1 and J is TRBJ1-3; 8 nucleotides line up with TRBD1. After removal of 3 bases from V and 4 bases from J, the junction contained 2 bases not matched to a gene. Germline CDR1 and CDR2: MNHNS and SASEGT. This CDR3 region has 14 residues. The CDR3: CASSETGAGNTIYF. CDR3 sequence (DNA): TGTGCCAGCAGTGAGACAGGGGCCGGAAACACCATATATTTT.